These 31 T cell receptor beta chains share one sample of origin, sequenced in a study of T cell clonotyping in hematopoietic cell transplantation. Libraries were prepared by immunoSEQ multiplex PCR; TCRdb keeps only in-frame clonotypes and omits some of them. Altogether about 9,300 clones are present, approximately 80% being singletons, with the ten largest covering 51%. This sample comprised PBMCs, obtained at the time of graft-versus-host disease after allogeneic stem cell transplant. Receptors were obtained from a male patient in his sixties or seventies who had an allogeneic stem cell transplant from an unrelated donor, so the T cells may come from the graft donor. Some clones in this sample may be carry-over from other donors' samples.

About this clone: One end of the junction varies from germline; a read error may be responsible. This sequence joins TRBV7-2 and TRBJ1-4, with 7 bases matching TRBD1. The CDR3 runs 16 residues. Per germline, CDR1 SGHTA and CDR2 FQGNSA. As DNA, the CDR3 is TGCGCCAGCAGCCAAAGCAGGGGGGTAACTAATGAAAAACTGTTTTTT. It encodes CASSQSRGVTNEKLFF.

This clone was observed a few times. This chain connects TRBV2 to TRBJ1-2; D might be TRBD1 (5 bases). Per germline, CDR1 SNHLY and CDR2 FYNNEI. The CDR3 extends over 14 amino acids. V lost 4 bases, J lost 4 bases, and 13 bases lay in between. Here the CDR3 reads CASSGSGNGYGYTF. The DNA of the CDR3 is TGTGCCAGCAGTGGGTCAGGGAACGGCTATGGCTACACCTTC.

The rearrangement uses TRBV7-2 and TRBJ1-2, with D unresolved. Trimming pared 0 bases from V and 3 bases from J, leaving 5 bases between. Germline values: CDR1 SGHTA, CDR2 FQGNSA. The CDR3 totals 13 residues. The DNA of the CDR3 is TGTGCCAGCAGCTTAGCCGTGGACTATGGCTACACCTTC. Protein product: CASSLAVDYGYTF.

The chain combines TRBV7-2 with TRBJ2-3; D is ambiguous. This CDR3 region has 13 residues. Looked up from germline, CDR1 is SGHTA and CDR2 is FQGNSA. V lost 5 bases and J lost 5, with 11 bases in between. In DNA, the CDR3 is TGTGCCAGCAGCCCCGCCTGGAGAGATACGCAGTATTTT. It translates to CASSPAWRDTQYF. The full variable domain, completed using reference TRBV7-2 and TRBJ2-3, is GAGVSQSPSNKVTEKGKDVELRCDPISGHTALYWYRQSLGQGLEFLIYFQGNSAPDKSGLPSDRFSAERTGGSVSTLTIQRTQQEDSAVYLCASSPAWRDTQYFGPGTRLTVL.

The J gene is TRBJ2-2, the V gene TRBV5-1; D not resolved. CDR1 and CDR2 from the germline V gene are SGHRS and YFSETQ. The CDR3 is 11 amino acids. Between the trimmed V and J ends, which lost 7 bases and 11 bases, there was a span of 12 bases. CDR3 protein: CASSDLTELFF. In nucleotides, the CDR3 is TGCGCCAGCTCAGACCTGACCGAGCTGTTTTTT.

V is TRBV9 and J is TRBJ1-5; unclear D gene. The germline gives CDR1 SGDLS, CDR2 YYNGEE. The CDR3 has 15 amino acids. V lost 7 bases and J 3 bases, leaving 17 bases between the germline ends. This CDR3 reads CASSSGGSLNQPQHF. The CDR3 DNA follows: TGTGCCAGCTCTTCCGGAGGAAGCCTCAATCAGCCCCAGCATTTT. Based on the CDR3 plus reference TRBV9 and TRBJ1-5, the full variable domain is DSGVTQTPKHLITATGQRVTLRCSPRSGDLSVYWYQQSLDQGLQFLIQYYNGEERAKGNILERFSAQQFPDLHSELNLSSLELGDSALYFCASSSGGSLNQPQHFGDGTRLSIL.

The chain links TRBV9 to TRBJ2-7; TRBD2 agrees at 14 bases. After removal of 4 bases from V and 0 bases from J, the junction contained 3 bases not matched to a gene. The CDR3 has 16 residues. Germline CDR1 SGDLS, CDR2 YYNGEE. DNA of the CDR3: TGTGCCAGCAGCTTGGGACTAGCGGGGGACTCCTACGAGCAGTACTTC. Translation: CASSLGLAGDSYEQYF. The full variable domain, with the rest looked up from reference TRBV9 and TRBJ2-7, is DSGVTQTPKHLITATGQRVTLRCSPRSGDLSVYWYQQSLDQGLQFLIQYYNGEERAKGNILERFSAQQFPDLHSELNLSSLELGDSALYFCASSLGLAGDSYEQYFGPGTRLTVT.

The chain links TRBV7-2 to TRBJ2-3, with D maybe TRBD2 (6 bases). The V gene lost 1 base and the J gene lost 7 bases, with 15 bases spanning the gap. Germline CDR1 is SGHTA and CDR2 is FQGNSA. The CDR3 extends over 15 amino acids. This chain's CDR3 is CASSLGLGLGYTQYF. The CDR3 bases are TGTGCCAGCAGCTTAGGACTAGGGCTTGGGTATACGCAGTATTTT.

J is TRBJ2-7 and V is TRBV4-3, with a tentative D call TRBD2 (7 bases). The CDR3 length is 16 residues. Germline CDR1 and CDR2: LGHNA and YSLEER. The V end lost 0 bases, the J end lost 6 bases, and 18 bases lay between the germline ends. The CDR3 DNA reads TGCGCCAGCAGCCAAGATCGTTGGGGGCGGGGGAGCGAGCAGTACTTC. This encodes CASSQDRWGRGSEQYF.

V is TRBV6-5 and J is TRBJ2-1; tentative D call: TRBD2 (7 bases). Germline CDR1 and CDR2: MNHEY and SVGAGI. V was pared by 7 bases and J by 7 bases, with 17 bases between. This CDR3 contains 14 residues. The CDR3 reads CASTKEGGANEQFF. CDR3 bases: TGTGCCAGCACCAAGGAGGGGGGGGCGAATGAGCAGTTCTTC.

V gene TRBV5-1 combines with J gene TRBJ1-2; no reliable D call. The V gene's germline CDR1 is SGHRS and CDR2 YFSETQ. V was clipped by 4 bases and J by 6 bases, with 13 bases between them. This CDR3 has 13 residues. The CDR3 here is CASSMGTANGYTF. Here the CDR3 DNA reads TGCGCCAGCAGCATGGGAACAGCGAATGGCTACACCTTC. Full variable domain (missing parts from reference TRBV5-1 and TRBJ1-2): KAGVTQTPRYLIKTRGQQVTLSCSPISGHRSVSWYQQTPGQGLQFLFEYFSETQRNKGNFPGRFSGRQFSNSRSEMNVSTLELGDSALYLCASSMGTANGYTFGSGTRLTVV.

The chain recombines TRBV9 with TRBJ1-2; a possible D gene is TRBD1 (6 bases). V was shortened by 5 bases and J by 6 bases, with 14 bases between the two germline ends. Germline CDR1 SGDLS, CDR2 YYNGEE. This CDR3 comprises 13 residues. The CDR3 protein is CASSKGGGDGYTF. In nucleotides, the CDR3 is TGTGCCAGCAGTAAAGGGGGAGGGGATGGCTACACCTTC.

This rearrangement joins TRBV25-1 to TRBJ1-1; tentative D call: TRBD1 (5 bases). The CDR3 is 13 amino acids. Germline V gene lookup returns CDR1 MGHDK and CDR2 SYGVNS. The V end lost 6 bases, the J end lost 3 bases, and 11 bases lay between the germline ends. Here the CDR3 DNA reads TGTGCCAGCAGCCCTAGGGGACACACTGAAGCTTTCTTT. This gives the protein CASSPRGHTEAFF. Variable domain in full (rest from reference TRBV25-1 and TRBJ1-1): EADIYQTPRYLVIGTGKKITLECSQTMGHDKMYWYQQDPGMELHLIHYSYGVNSTEKGDLSSESTVSRIRTEHFPLTLESARPSHTSQYLCASSPRGHTEAFFGQGTRLTVV.

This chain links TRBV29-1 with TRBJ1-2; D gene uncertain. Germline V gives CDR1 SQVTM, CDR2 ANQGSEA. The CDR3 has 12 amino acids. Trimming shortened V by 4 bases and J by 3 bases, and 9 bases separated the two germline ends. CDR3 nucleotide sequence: TGCAGCGTTGGGCCTACAGACTATGGCTACACCTTC. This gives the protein CSVGPTDYGYTF.

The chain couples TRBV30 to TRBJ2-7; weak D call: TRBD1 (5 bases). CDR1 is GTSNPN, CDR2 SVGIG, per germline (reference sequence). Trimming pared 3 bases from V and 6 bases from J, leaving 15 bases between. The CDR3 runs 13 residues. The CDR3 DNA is TGTGCCTGGAGGTTATCAGGGCACGGCGAGCAGTACTTC. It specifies CAWRLSGHGEQYF. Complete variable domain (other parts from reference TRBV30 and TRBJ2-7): SQTIHQWPATLVQPVGSPLSLECTVEGTSNPNLYWYRQAAGRGLQLLFYSVGIGQISSEVPQNLSASRPQDRQFILSSKKLLLSDSGFYLCAWRLSGHGEQYFGPGTRLTVT.

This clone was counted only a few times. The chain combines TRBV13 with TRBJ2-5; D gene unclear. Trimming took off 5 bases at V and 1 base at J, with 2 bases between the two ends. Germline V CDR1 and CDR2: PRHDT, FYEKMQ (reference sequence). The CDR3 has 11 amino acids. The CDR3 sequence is CASSRQETQYF. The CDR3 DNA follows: TGTGCCAGCAGCCGCCAAGAGACCCAGTACTTC.

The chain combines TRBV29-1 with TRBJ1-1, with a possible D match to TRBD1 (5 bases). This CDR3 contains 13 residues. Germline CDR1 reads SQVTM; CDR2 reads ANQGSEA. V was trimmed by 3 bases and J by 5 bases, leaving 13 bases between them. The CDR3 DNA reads TGCAGCGTTGACGGGACCGGGGGGACTGAAGCTTTCTTT. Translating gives CSVDGTGGTEAFF.

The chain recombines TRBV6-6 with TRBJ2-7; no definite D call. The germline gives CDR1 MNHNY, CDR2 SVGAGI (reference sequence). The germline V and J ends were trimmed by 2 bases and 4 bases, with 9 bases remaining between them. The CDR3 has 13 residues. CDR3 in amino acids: CASSYHPLYEQYF. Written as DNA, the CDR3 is TGTGCCAGCAGTTACCATCCCCTTTACGAGCAGTACTTC.

The CDR3 DNA is TGTGCCAGCAGTTTAACGGGGGATAGCAATCAGCCCCAGCATTTT. It encodes CASSLTGDSNQPQHF. V is TRBV27 and J is TRBJ1-5, with D possibly matching TRBD1 (5 bases). This CDR3 is built from 15 residues. The V end lost 2 bases, the J end lost 0 bases, and 8 bases lay between the germline ends. In germline, CDR1 is MNHEY, CDR2 SMNVEV (reference sequence).

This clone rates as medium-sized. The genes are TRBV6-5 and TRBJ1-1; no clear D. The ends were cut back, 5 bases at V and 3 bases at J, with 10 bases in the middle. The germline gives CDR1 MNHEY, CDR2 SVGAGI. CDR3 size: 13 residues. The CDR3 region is CASSEVSYTEAFF. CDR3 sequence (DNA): TGTGCCAGCAGTGAGGTGTCGTACACTGAAGCTTTCTTT.

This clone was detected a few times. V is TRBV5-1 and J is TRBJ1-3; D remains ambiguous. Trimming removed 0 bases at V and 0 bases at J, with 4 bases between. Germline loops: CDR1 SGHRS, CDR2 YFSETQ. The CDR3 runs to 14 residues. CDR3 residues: CASSLDSSGNTIYF. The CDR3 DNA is TGCGCCAGCAGCTTGGATAGCTCTGGAAACACCATATATTTT.

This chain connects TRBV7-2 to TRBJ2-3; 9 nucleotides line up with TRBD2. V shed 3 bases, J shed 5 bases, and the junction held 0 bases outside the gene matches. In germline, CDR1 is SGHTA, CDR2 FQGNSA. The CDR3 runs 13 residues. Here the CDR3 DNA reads TGTGCCAGCAGCTTTAGCGGGAGAGATACGCAGTATTTT. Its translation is CASSFSGRDTQYF.

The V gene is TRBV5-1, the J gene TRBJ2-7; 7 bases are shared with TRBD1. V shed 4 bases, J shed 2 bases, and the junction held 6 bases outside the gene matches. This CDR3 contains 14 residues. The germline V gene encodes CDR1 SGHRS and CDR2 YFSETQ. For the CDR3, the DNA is TGCGCCAGCAGCCCGCGGACAGGTACCTACGAGCAGTACTTC. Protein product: CASSPRTGTYEQYF.

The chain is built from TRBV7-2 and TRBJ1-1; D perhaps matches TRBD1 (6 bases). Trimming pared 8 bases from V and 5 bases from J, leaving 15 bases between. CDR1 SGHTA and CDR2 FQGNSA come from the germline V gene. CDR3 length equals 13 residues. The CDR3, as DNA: TGTGCCAGCGCATTAGGAAGGGGGACTGAAGCTTTCTTT. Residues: CASALGRGTEAFF. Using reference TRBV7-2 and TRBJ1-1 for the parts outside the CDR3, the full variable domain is GAGVSQSPSNKVTEKGKDVELRCDPISGHTALYWYRQSLGQGLEFLIYFQGNSAPDKSGLPSDRFSAERTGGSVSTLTIQRTQQEDSAVYLCASALGRGTEAFFGQGTRLTVV.

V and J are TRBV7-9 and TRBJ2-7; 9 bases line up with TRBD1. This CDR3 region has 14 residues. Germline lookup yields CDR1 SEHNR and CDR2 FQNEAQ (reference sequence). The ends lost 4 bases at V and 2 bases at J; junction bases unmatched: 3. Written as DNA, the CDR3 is TGTGCCAGCAGCTGGACAGGGGAGGCCTACGAGCAGTACTTC. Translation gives CASSWTGEAYEQYF. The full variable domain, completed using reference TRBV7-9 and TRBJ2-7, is DTGVSQNPRHKITKRGQNVTFRCDPISEHNRLYWYRQTLGQGPEFLTYFQNEAQLEKSRLLSDRFSAERPKGSFSTLEIQRTEQGDSAMYLCASSWTGEAYEQYFGPGTRLTVT.

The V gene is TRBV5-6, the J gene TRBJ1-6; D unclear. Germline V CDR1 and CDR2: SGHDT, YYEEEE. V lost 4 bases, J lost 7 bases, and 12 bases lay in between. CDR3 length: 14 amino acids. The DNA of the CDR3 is TGTGCCAGCAGCGCTGAGAGGCAAAATTCACCCCTCCACTTT. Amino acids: CASSAERQNSPLHF.

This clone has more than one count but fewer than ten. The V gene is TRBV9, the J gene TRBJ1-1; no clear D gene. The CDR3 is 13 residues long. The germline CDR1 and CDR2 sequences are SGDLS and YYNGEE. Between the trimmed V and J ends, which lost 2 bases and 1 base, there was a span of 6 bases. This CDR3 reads CASSVAANTEAFF. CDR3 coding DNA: TGTGCCAGCAGCGTTGCGGCGAACACTGAAGCTTTCTTT.

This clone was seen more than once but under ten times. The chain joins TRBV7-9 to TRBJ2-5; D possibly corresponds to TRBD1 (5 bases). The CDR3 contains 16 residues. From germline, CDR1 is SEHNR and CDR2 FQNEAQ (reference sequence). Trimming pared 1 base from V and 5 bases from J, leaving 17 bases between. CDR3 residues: CASSLGAQGSLETQYF. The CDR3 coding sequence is TGTGCCAGCAGCTTAGGCGCGCAGGGTAGCTTGGAGACCCAGTACTTC.

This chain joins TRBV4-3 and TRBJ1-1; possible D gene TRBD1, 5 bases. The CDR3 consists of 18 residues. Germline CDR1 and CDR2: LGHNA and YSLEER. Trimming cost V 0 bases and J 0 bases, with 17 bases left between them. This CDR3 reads CASSQEGPWGVMNTEAFF. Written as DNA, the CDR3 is TGCGCCAGCAGCCAAGAGGGCCCCTGGGGGGTAATGAACACTGAAGCTTTCTTT.

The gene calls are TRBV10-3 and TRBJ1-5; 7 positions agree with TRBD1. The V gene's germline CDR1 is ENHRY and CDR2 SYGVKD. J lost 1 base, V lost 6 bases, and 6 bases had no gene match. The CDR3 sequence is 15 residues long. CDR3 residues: CAISEGAESNQPQHF. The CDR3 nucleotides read TGTGCCATCAGCGAGGGGGCAGAGAGCAATCAGCCCCAGCATTTT.

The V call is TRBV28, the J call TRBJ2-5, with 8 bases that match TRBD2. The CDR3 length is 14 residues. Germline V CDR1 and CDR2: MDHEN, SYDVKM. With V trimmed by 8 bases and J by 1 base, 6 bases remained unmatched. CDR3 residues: CASRSGGVQETQYF. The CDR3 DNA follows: TGTGCCAGCCGGTCCGGGGGGGTCCAAGAGACCCAGTACTTC. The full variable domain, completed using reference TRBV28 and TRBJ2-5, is DVKVTQSSRYLVKRTGEKVFLECVQDMDHENMFWYRQDPGLGLRLIYFSYDVKMKEKGDIPEGYSVSREKKERFSLILESASTNQTSMYLCASRSGGVQETQYFGPGTRLLVL.